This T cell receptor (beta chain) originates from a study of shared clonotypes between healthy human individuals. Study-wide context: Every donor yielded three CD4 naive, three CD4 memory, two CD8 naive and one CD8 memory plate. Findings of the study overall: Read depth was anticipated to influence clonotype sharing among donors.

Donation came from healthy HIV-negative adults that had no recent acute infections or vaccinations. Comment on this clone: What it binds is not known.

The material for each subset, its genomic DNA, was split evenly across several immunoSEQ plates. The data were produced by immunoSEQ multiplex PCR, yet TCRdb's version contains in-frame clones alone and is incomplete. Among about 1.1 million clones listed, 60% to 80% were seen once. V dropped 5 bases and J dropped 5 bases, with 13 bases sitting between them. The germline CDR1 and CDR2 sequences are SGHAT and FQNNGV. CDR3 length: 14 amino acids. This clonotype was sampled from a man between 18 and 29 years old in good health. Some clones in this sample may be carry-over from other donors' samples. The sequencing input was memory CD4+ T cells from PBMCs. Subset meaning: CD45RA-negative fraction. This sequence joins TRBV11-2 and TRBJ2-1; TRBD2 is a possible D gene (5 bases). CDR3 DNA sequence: TGTGCCAGCAGCCTCGGAGGATCTCACAATGAGCAGTTCTTC. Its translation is CASSLGGSHNEQFF.